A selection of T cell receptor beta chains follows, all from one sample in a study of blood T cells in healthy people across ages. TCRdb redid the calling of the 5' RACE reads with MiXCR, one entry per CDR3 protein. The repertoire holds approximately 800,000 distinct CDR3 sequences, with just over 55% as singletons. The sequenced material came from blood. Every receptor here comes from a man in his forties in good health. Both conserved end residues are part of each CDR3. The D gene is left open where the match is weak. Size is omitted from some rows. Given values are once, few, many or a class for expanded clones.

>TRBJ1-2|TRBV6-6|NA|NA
CASSTGITNYGYTF
TGTGCCAGCAGTACGGGAATTACTAACTATGGCTACACCTTC
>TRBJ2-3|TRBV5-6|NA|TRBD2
CASSPGTIRSDTQYF
TGTGCCAGCAGCCCCGGGACTATTAGGTCAGATACGCAGTATTTT
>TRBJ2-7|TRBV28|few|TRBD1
CASSPGQGISYEQYF
TGTGCCAGCAGTCCCGGACAGGGTATATCCTACGAGCAGTACTTC
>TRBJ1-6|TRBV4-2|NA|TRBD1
CASSQDLQGGSPLHF
TGTGCCAGCAGCCAAGATCTGCAGGGGGGTTCACCCCTCCACTTT
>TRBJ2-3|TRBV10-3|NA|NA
CAILRAINTDTQYF
TGTGCCATTTTGCGGGCCATAAACACAGATACGCAGTATTTT
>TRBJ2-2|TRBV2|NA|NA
CASRRGAAGELFF
TGTGCCAGCCGGAGGGGTGCGGCCGGGGAGCTGTTTTTT
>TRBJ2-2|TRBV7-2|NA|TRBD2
CASSPYPGGGQTGELFF
TGTGCCAGCAGCCCTTATCCCGGCGGGGGGCAAACCGGGGAGCTGTTTTTT
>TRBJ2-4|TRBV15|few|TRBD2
CATSRVAGGAKNIQYF
TGTGCCACCAGCAGAGTAGCGGGAGGGGCCAAAAACATTCAGTACTTC
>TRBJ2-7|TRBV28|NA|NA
CASTIGGQGNYEQYF
TGTGCCAGCACCATAGGGGGGCAGGGAAACTACGAGCAGTACTTC
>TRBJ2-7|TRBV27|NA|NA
CASSLYPLKYNEQYF
TGTGCCAGCAGTTTATACCCGCTAAAGTACAATGAGCAGTACTTC
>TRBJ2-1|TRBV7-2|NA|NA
CASSLVYEQFF
TGTGCCAGCAGCTTAGTTTATGAGCAGTTCTTC
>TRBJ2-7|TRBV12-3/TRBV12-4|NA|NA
CASSNPAQGYSGSQYF
TGTGCCAGCAGTAACCCAGCTCAGGGTTATAGTGGAAGCCAGTACTTC
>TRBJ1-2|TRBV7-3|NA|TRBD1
CASSPWGQGNNYGYTF
TGTGCCAGCAGCCCATGGGGACAGGGAAATAACTATGGCTACACCTTC
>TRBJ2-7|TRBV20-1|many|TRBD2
CSAREREYEQYF
TGCAGTGCTAGAGAGCGGGAGTACGAGCAGTACTTC
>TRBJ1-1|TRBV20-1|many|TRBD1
CSARDRGQGTTEAFF
TGCAGTGCTAGAGATCGAGGACAGGGGACCACTGAAGCTTTCTTT
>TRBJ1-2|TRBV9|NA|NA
CASSVGWTTSRNYGYTF
TGTGCCAGCAGCGTAGGGTGGACAACGAGTAGAAACTATGGCTACACCTTC
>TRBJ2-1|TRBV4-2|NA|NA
CASSQDLSYNEQFF
TGTGCCAGCAGCCAAGATCTCAGCTACAATGAGCAGTTCTTC
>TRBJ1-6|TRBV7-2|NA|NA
CASIGGERAAYNSPLHF
TGTGCCAGCATCGGCGGGGAAAGGGCGGCCTATAATTCACCCCTCCACTTT
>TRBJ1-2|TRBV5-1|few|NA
CASRGEYGYTF
TGCGCCAGCAGGGGCGAGTATGGCTACACCTTC
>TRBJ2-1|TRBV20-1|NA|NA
CSAGAPRAPQINEQFF
TGCAGTGCCGGTGCCCCCAGGGCCCCCCAGATAAATGAGCAGTTCTTC
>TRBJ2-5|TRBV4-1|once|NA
CASSQDAAGYGQETQYF
TGCGCCAGCAGCCAAGATGCGGCGGGATACGGCCAAGAGACCCAGTACTTC
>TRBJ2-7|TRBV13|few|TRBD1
CASSQTGFEQYF
TGTGCCAGCAGCCAGACAGGGTTCGAGCAGTACTTC
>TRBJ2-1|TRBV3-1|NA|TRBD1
CASSPGQGTYNEQFF
TGTGCCAGCAGCCCGGGACAGGGTACCTACAATGAGCAGTTCTTC
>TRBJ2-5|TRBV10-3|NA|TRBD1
CAISGDRGAQYF
TGTGCCATCAGTGGGGACAGGGGGGCCCAGTACTTC
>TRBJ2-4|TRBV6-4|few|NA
CASSESPLTLAKNIQYF
TGTGCCAGCAGTGAATCCCCCCTTACCTTAGCCAAAAACATTCAGTACTTC
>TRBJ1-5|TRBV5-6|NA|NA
CASSSRFAPQHF
TGTGCCAGCAGCTCAAGATTTGCACCCCAGCATTTT
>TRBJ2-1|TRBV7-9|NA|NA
CASSSQNRAGEQFF
TGTGCCAGCAGCTCCCAAAACAGGGCCGGTGAGCAGTTCTTC
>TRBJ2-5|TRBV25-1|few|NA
CASSDPRETQYF
TGTGCCAGCAGTGATCCGAGGGAGACCCAGTACTTC
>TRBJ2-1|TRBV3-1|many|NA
CASSQGRLVHNEQFF
TGTGCCAGCAGCCAAGGTAGGCTAGTCCACAATGAGCAGTTCTTC
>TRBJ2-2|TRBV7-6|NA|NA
CASSLAPRGPGGTGELFF
TGTGCCAGCAGCTTAGCCCCCAGAGGCCCAGGAGGCACCGGGGAGCTGTTTTTT
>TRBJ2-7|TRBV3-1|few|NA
CASSQGRLAGEQYF
TGTGCCAGCAGCCAAGGACGACTCGCGGGGGAGCAGTACTTC
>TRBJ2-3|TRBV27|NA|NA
CACSLHASTDTQYF
TGTGCCTGCAGTTTACACGCTAGCACAGATACGCAGTATTTT